Below, 5 T cell receptor beta chains from the same sample are listed, as sequenced in a study of shared clonotypes between healthy human individuals. Measured with immunoSEQ multiplex PCR; TCRdb has only the in-frame clones, and not every one. The sample has around 550,000 clones, about 96% seen once. Sequencing was done on a sample of naive CD4+ T cells sorted from blood. Specified subset: CD45RA+ positively selected. These receptors originate from a woman under 40 in good health.

The chain carries TRBV19 and TRBJ2-3, with TRBD2 matching over 11 bases. The CDR3 consists of 15 residues. V was clipped by 5 bases and J by 5 bases; unmatched bases: 6. The germline CDR1 and CDR2 sequences are LNHDA and SQIVND (reference sequence). The CDR3 region is CASSQLAGAIDTQYF. The CDR3 DNA sequence: TGTGCCAGTAGTCAACTAGCGGGAGCGATAGATACGCAGTATTTT.

This chain connects TRBV28 to TRBJ1-2; unclear D gene. Trimming cost V 6 bases and J 3 bases, with 8 bases left between them. CDR3 length equals 12 residues. Germline CDR1 MDHEN, CDR2 SYDVKM. The CDR3 coding sequence is TGTGCCAGCAGCCCCCGGGACTATGGCTACACCTTC. Its protein product is CASSPRDYGYTF.

About this clone itself: Other DNA sequences of this sample code for an identical CDR3. CDR3 protein: CSVESPYEQYF. The CDR3 DNA sequence: TGCAGCGTTGAGAGTCCTTACGAGCAGTACTTC. The genes are TRBV29-1 and TRBJ2-7; D remains ambiguous. V shed 3 bases and J shed 4 bases, with 7 bases lying between them. This CDR3 is built from 11 residues. The V gene's germline CDR1 is SQVTM and CDR2 ANQGSEA.

The rearrangement uses TRBV29-1 and TRBJ2-2; D call uncertain. The ends were cut back, 4 bases at V and 5 bases at J, with 14 bases in the middle. The CDR3 totals 14 residues. The germline gives CDR1 SQVTM, CDR2 ANQGSEA. Here the CDR3 reads CSVVAQLNTGELFF. For the CDR3, the DNA is TGCAGCGTTGTGGCACAGCTAAATACCGGGGAGCTGTTTTTT.

The chain has TRBV18 and TRBJ2-7; 12 bases map to TRBD2. This CDR3 is 14 amino acids long. The V gene's germline CDR1 is KGHSH and CDR2 LQKENI. The trim removed 4 bases at V and 4 bases at J, leaving 2 bases unmatched. The CDR3 loop is CASSLTSGRYEQYF. For the CDR3, the DNA is TGTGCCAGCTCACTGACTAGCGGGAGATACGAGCAGTACTTC.